This entry describes one T cell receptor (beta chain). Under the authors' procedure: Researchers report that nucleated cell counts were estimated from reference gene primer amplification. Libraries were prepared by immunoSEQ multiplex PCR; TCRdb keeps only in-frame clonotypes and omits some of them. V, J and clone size are those of that table, while D and trimming were read from the DNA. The data show about 200,000 clones, with around 90% seen just once and 4% to 5% held by the top ten. The sample originates from a study of blood T cell repertoires in COVID-19. Study summary: COVID-19 samples collected from the United States, Italy and Spain covered acute and convalescent phases. Nucleic acid was either cDNA or gDNA, and it came from T cells, B-cell-depleted T cells, or PBMCs.

Germline V lookup: CDR1 SGHTA, CDR2 FQGNSA. J was trimmed by 5 bases and V by 4 bases; bases with no gene match: 9. The CDR3 length is 15 residues. The TCR comes from a human donor in a cohort sampled during active COVID-19. The chain uses TRBV7-2 and TRBJ2-5; 8 bases align to TRBD2. Source material: peripheral blood. As DNA, the CDR3 is TGTGCCAGCAGCTCCGGGACTAGTCTGGTCGAGACCCAGTACTTC. This codes for CASSSGTSLVETQYF.